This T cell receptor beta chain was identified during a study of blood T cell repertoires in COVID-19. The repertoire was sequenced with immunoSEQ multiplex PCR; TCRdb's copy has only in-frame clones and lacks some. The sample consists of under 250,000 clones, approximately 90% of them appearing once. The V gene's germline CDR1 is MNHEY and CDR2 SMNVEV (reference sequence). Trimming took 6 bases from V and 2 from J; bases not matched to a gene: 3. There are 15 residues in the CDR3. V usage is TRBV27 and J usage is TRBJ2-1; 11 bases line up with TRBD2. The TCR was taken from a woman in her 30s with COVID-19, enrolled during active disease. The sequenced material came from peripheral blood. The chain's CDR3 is CASSRSGGAYNEQFF. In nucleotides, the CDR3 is TGTGCCAGCAGCCGTAGCGGGGGGGCCTACAATGAGCAGTTCTTC.